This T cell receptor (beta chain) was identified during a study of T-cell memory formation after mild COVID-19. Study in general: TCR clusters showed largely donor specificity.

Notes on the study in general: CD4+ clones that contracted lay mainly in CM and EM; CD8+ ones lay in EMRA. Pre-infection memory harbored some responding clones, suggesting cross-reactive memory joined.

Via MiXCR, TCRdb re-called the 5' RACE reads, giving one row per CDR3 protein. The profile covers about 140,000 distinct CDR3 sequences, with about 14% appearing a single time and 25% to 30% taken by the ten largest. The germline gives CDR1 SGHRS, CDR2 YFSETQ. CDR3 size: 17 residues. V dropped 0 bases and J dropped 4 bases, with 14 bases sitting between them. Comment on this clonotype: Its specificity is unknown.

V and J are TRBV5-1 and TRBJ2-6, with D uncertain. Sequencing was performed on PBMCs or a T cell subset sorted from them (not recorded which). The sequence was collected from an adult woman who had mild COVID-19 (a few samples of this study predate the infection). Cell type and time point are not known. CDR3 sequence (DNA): TGCGCCAGCAGCTTGGAAGCCGCGATTGTGGGGGCCAACGTCCTGACTTTC. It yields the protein CASSLEAAIVGANVLTF.